These T cell receptor beta chains were read from a single sample in a study of vaccination and CD4 T cells after COVID-19. These receptors have no known antigen. TCRdb processed the PCR reads anew with MiXCR; each CDR3 protein has one entry. The sample records approximately 13,000 distinct CDR3 sequences, over 40% being singletons. The source material was CD4+ T cells from blood, cultured in vitro. The receptors here all came from a human donor who had recovered from COVID-19. Each CDR3 is given with its conserved first and last residue. A D gene is named only where the DNA matches it firmly. Size is omitted from some rows. Given values are once, few, many or a class for expanded clones.

d_call: -; v_call: TRBV11-2; cdr3_length: 17; clone_size: -; j_call: TRBJ2-7; cdr3_aa: CASSLDDLNGASYEQYF; cdr3_nt: TGTGCCAGCAGCTTAGATGATTTGAATGGGGCATCCTACGAGCAGTACTTC
d_call: TRBD1; v_call: TRBV23-1; cdr3_length: 15; clone_size: -; j_call: TRBJ2-7; cdr3_aa: CASSEDGQGLIEQYF; cdr3_nt: TGCGCCAGCAGCGAAGACGGACAGGGGCTCATCGAGCAGTACTTC
d_call: TRBD1; v_call: TRBV30; cdr3_length: 14; clone_size: -; j_call: TRBJ2-7; cdr3_aa: CAWSRDRTSYEQYF; cdr3_nt: TGTGCCTGGAGCCGGGACAGGACCTCCTACGAGCAGTACTTC
d_call: TRBD2; v_call: TRBV11-2; cdr3_length: 17; clone_size: -; j_call: TRBJ2-7; cdr3_aa: CASSHRLAGSGSYEQYF; cdr3_nt: TGTGCCAGCAGCCACAGACTAGCGGGAAGTGGGTCCTACGAGCAGTACTTC
d_call: TRBD2; v_call: TRBV2; cdr3_length: 14; clone_size: -; j_call: TRBJ2-7; cdr3_aa: CASSFGLAGKEQYF; cdr3_nt: TGTGCCAGCAGTTTCGGACTAGCGGGGAAGGAGCAGTACTTC
d_call: -; v_call: TRBV10-3; cdr3_length: 15; clone_size: -; j_call: TRBJ2-7; cdr3_aa: CAISGSGVATSEQYF; cdr3_nt: TGTGCCATCAGTGGTTCGGGGGTGGCCACGAGCGAGCAGTACTTC
d_call: -; v_call: TRBV20-1; cdr3_length: 14; clone_size: -; j_call: TRBJ2-7; cdr3_aa: CSAGLLETSYEQYF; cdr3_nt: TGCAGTGCAGGATTACTAGAGACCTCCTACGAGCAGTACTTC
d_call: -; v_call: TRBV10-3; cdr3_length: 15; clone_size: few; j_call: TRBJ1-6; cdr3_aa: CAISESGGDNSPLHF; cdr3_nt: TGTGCCATCAGTGAGTCAGGGGGAGATAATTCACCCCTCCACTTT
d_call: -; v_call: TRBV2; cdr3_length: 15; clone_size: -; j_call: TRBJ2-6; cdr3_aa: CASGDSQSGANVLTF; cdr3_nt: TGTGCCAGCGGGGACTCTCAGTCGGGGGCCAACGTCCTGACTTTC
d_call: -; v_call: TRBV30; cdr3_length: 14; clone_size: few; j_call: TRBJ1-5; cdr3_aa: CAWSTLAMNQPQHF; cdr3_nt: TGTGCCTGGAGTACGTTGGCCATGAATCAGCCCCAGCATTTT
d_call: TRBD2; v_call: TRBV20-1; cdr3_length: 16; clone_size: once; j_call: TRBJ2-2; cdr3_aa: CSARDRRLAGAGELFF; cdr3_nt: TGCAGTGCTAGAGATCGGCGGCTAGCGGGCGCCGGGGAGCTGTTTTTT
d_call: TRBD2; v_call: TRBV18; cdr3_length: 16; clone_size: -; j_call: TRBJ2-1; cdr3_aa: CASSQLGAGTSHEQFF; cdr3_nt: TGTGCCAGCTCACAACTGGGCGCCGGGACTAGTCATGAGCAGTTCTTC
d_call: -; v_call: TRBV21-1; cdr3_length: 16; clone_size: -; j_call: TRBJ2-7; cdr3_aa: CASSKDPAKRSYEQYF; cdr3_nt: TGTGCCAGCAGCAAAGACCCGGCCAAGCGGTCCTACGAGCAGTACTTC
d_call: -; v_call: TRBV7-3; cdr3_length: 14; clone_size: -; j_call: TRBJ2-2; cdr3_aa: CASSFGSGTGELFF; cdr3_nt: TGTGCCAGCAGCTTCGGGTCGGGCACCGGGGAGCTGTTTTTT
d_call: -; v_call: TRBV20-1; cdr3_length: 12; clone_size: -; j_call: TRBJ1-1; cdr3_aa: CSALRTDTEAFF; cdr3_nt: TGCAGTGCCCTACGGACAGACACTGAAGCTTTCTTT
d_call: -; v_call: TRBV15; cdr3_length: 15; clone_size: -; j_call: TRBJ1-2; cdr3_aa: CATSRDDEAPYGYTF; cdr3_nt: TGTGCCACCAGCAGAGATGACGAGGCGCCCTATGGCTACACCTTC
d_call: -; v_call: TRBV28; cdr3_length: 12; clone_size: -; j_call: TRBJ1-4; cdr3_aa: CASSAPNEKLFF; cdr3_nt: TGTGCCAGCAGTGCCCCTAATGAAAAACTGTTTTTT
d_call: -; v_call: TRBV20-1; cdr3_length: 11; clone_size: -; j_call: TRBJ2-5; cdr3_aa: CSAEGQETQYF; cdr3_nt: TGCAGTGCTGAGGGTCAAGAGACCCAGTACTTC
d_call: -; v_call: TRBV5-6; cdr3_length: 12; clone_size: -; j_call: TRBJ2-5; cdr3_aa: CASSDTRRTQYF; cdr3_nt: TGTGCCAGCAGCGACACGAGGCGGACCCAGTACTTC
d_call: TRBD1; v_call: TRBV19; cdr3_length: 13; clone_size: -; j_call: TRBJ1-2; cdr3_aa: CASSTDHRGGYTF; cdr3_nt: TGTGCCAGTAGCACCGACCACAGGGGTGGCTACACCTTC
d_call: TRBD1; v_call: TRBV6-5; cdr3_length: 16; clone_size: few; j_call: TRBJ1-2; cdr3_aa: CASSYGQGGGNYGYTF; cdr3_nt: TGTGCCAGCAGTTACGGGCAGGGGGGAGGAAACTATGGCTACACCTTC
d_call: -; v_call: TRBV27; cdr3_length: 14; clone_size: few; j_call: TRBJ2-4; cdr3_aa: CASSSGLPRNIQYF; cdr3_nt: TGTGCCAGCAGTTCCGGACTACCGCGCAACATTCAGTACTTC
d_call: -; v_call: TRBV7-9; cdr3_length: 13; clone_size: few; j_call: TRBJ1-6; cdr3_aa: CASRYSDNSPLHF; cdr3_nt: TGTGCCAGCAGATACAGTGATAATTCACCCCTCCACTTT
d_call: -; v_call: TRBV10-3; cdr3_length: 13; clone_size: -; j_call: TRBJ1-2; cdr3_aa: CAISEQGRRGYTF; cdr3_nt: TGTGCCATCAGTGAGCAGGGGCGACGTGGCTACACCTTC
d_call: -; v_call: TRBV4-1; cdr3_length: 15; clone_size: -; j_call: TRBJ1-1; cdr3_aa: CASTPQRFGRTEAFF; cdr3_nt: TGCGCCAGCACCCCCCAAAGGTTCGGAAGGACTGAAGCTTTCTTT
d_call: -; v_call: TRBV6-2/TRBV6-3; cdr3_length: 13; clone_size: -; j_call: TRBJ1-2; cdr3_aa: CASSGTLNYGYTF; cdr3_nt: TGTGCCAGCAGTGGGACACTCAACTATGGCTACACCTTC
d_call: TRBD2; v_call: TRBV12-3/TRBV12-4; cdr3_length: 17; clone_size: few; j_call: TRBJ2-7; cdr3_aa: CASSFPGRAGAMDEQYF; cdr3_nt: TGTGCCAGCAGTTTCCCCGGTAGAGCGGGAGCCATGGACGAGCAGTACTTC
d_call: TRBD1; v_call: TRBV2; cdr3_length: 14; clone_size: -; j_call: TRBJ2-2; cdr3_aa: CASTQGASTGELFF; cdr3_nt: TGTGCCAGCACCCAGGGGGCTAGTACCGGGGAGCTGTTTTTT
d_call: -; v_call: TRBV6-2/TRBV6-3; cdr3_length: 15; clone_size: few; j_call: TRBJ1-3; cdr3_aa: CASSYSGASGNTIYF; cdr3_nt: TGTGCCAGCAGTTACTCCGGGGCCTCTGGAAACACCATATATTTT
d_call: -; v_call: TRBV2; cdr3_length: 15; clone_size: -; j_call: TRBJ1-2; cdr3_aa: CASSEEGRALYGYTF; cdr3_nt: TGTGCCAGCAGTGAGGAGGGCAGGGCCTTGTATGGCTACACCTTC
d_call: TRBD1; v_call: TRBV25-1; cdr3_length: 14; clone_size: -; j_call: TRBJ1-1; cdr3_aa: CASRRQGRGTEAFF; cdr3_nt: TGTGCCAGCAGACGACAGGGCCGGGGCACTGAAGCTTTCTTT
d_call: TRBD2; v_call: TRBV20-1; cdr3_length: 15; clone_size: -; j_call: TRBJ2-2; cdr3_aa: CSALAGEGYPGELFF; cdr3_nt: TGCAGTGCCCTAGCGGGAGAGGGGTACCCCGGGGAGCTGTTTTTT
d_call: TRBD1; v_call: TRBV18; cdr3_length: 15; clone_size: medium-sized; j_call: TRBJ2-1; cdr3_aa: CASSPMIGQEYEQFF; cdr3_nt: TGTGCCAGCTCACCAATGATCGGACAGGAGTATGAGCAGTTCTTC